This is a list of T cell receptor beta chains from one sample in a study of human T cells and chemical hapten exposure. In TCRdb, the RACE reads were re-called with MiXCR into one record per CDR3 protein. Of 43,000 or so distinct CDR3 sequences listed, 4.3% are singletons. Sequencing was performed on whole blood. Every receptor here comes from a female donor in good health. Some clones in this sample may be carry-over from other donors' samples. Each CDR3 is given with its conserved first and last residue. D genes are given only for firm matches. The listing skips clone size in some rows; elsewhere it reads once, few, many or a size class.

D gene	clone size	V gene	J gene	CDR3 length	CDR3 DNA	CDR3 protein
NA	NA	TRBV20-1	TRBJ2-1	16	TGCAGTGCTAGAGAGGCCCGCCTTGGGTCGTACAATGAGCAGTTCTTC	CSAREARLGSYNEQFF
TRBD1	many	TRBV7-2	TRBJ1-1	13	TGTGCCAGCAGCTTAGACAGGGGCACTGAAGCTTTCTTT	CASSLDRGTEAFF
NA	many	TRBV4-2	TRBJ1-1	15	TGTGCCAGCAGCCGGGACCTTACCGCGGGCACTGAAGCTTTCTTT	CASSRDLTAGTEAFF
NA	many	TRBV6-5	TRBJ2-2	17	TGTGCCAGCAGTTCCATCGGACGGATCGATAACACCGGGGAGCTGTTTTTT	CASSSIGRIDNTGELFF
NA	many	TRBV18	TRBJ2-7	13	TGTGCCAGCTCATCGAGGGGTGGGTACGAGCAGTACTTC	CASSSRGGYEQYF
NA	many	TRBV5-5	TRBJ1-1	13	TGTGCCAGCAGCTTGGGGGGGGACACTGAAGCTTTCTTT	CASSLGGDTEAFF
NA	few	TRBV3-1	TRBJ2-3	14	TGTGCCAGCAGCCAAGGCCAGGACACAGATACGCAGTATTTT	CASSQGQDTDTQYF
NA	many	TRBV25-1	TRBJ2-3	18	TGTGCCAGCAGTGGGAGCGTTCCGGAACAGAAAAGATCAGATACGCAGTATTTT	CASSGSVPEQKRSDTQYF
NA	many	TRBV20-1	TRBJ2-1	14	TGCAGTGCTAGAGATCTGGGCGGGTACACTGAGCAGTTCTTC	CSARDLGGYTEQFF
TRBD1	many	TRBV29-1	TRBJ1-1	11	TGCAGCGTTGCCCGGACAGGTGAAGCTTTCTTT	CSVARTGEAFF
NA	many	TRBV20-1	TRBJ1-2	13	TGCAGTGCTACGGGGCCGCCTAACTATGGCTACACCTTC	CSATGPPNYGYTF
TRBD1	many	TRBV6-5	TRBJ2-3	15	TGTGCCAGCAGTTCGACAGGGAGTAGCGCAGATACGCAGTATTTT	CASSSTGSSADTQYF
TRBD2	many	TRBV6-6	TRBJ2-3	14	TGTGCCAGCAGTTCTAGCGGGGGGCGAGATACGCAGTATTTT	CASSSSGGRDTQYF
NA	many	TRBV3-1	TRBJ2-2	13	TGTGCCAGCAGCCAAGAGGACACCGGGGAGCTGTTTTTT	CASSQEDTGELFF
TRBD2	many	TRBV4-3	TRBJ2-1	16	TGCGCCAGCAGCCCAGCAGGACTAGATTCCCACAATGAGCAGTTCTTC	CASSPAGLDSHNEQFF
TRBD2	many	TRBV29-1	TRBJ2-5	14	TGCAGCGTTGGGCTAGCGGGGGGAACGGAGACCCAGTACTTC	CSVGLAGGTETQYF
NA	many	TRBV6-5	TRBJ1-1	15	TGTGCCAGCAGTTACGGTGGGGGACAGAACACTGAAGCTTTCTTT	CASSYGGGQNTEAFF
NA	many	TRBV28	TRBJ2-7	13	TGTGCCAGCAGTTTATCGGCCTCCTACGAGCAGTACTTC	CASSLSASYEQYF
NA	many	TRBV2	TRBJ1-1	13	TGTGCCAGCAGTGAGGCAAGGAACACTGAAGCTTTCTTT	CASSEARNTEAFF
TRBD1	many	TRBV29-1	TRBJ1-5	13	TGCAGCGTTGAGACAGGGCCTGGTCAGCCCCAGCATTTT	CSVETGPGQPQHF
NA	many	TRBV5-6	TRBJ1-5	18	TGTGCCAGCAGCCAGAGTTGGACAGCGCAGAGCAGCAATCAGCCCCAGCATTTT	CASSQSWTAQSSNQPQHF
TRBD1	many	TRBV25-1	TRBJ1-1	15	TGTGCCAGCAGTGAAGTGGGGGACAGGGACACTGAAGCTTTCTTT	CASSEVGDRDTEAFF
NA	NA	TRBV5-1	TRBJ2-3	14	TGCGCCAGCAAAATTCAGGGTTTGGCAGATACGCAGTATTTT	CASKIQGLADTQYF
TRBD1	many	TRBV2	TRBJ1-6	15	TGTGCCAGCAGTGCTCCGGGACAGGGACGATCACCCCTCCACTTT	CASSAPGQGRSPLHF
TRBD1	many	TRBV6-6	TRBJ1-1	13	TGTGCCAGCCACAGGGGGCAGAACACTGAAGCTTTCTTT	CASHRGQNTEAFF
NA	NA	TRBV24-1	TRBJ2-1	12	TGTGCCACCGGGAGCTCCTACAATGAGCAGTTCTTC	CATGSSYNEQFF
NA	many	TRBV25-1	TRBJ2-7	14	TGTGCCAGCACGGAGGAGCACAGCTCCTACGAGCAGTACTTC	CASTEEHSSYEQYF
TRBD1	few	TRBV19	TRBJ1-5	13	TGTGCCACTGTGGACAGGGAGTATCAGCCCCAGCATTTT	CATVDREYQPQHF
NA	many	TRBV7-2	TRBJ1-1	13	TGTGCCAGCAGCACCGGTGGCGTGACTGAAGCTTTCTTT	CASSTGGVTEAFF
NA	many	TRBV28	TRBJ2-5	14	TGTGCCAGCAGTTTATTGGAGACCAAAGAGACCCAGTACTTC	CASSLLETKETQYF
NA	many	TRBV5-1	TRBJ1-1	16	TGCGCCAGCAGCTTGGATGTCGGGGAATCTTACACTGAAGCTTTCTTT	CASSLDVGESYTEAFF
NA	NA	TRBV2	TRBJ1-4	15	TGTGCCAGCAGTGACATGGGCAGGAGCTCTGAAAAACTGTTTTTT	CASSDMGRSSEKLFF
NA	many	TRBV7-9	TRBJ2-7	15	TGTGCCAGCAGCTTATTCCAGGGGAGCTCCTACGAGCAGTACTTC	CASSLFQGSSYEQYF
NA	many	TRBV4-2	TRBJ1-4	16	TGTGCCAGCAGCCAGCCCCGACACCCGAGAGGTGAAAAACTGTTTTTT	CASSQPRHPRGEKLFF
TRBD2	NA	TRBV20-1	TRBJ2-5	15	TGCAGTGCTTTACTAGCGGGGGGCCCCGGTGAGACCCAGTACTTC	CSALLAGGPGETQYF
TRBD2	NA	TRBV4-1	TRBJ2-5	17	TGCGCCAGCAGCCAATCCGCCGGAGCGGGGGGTCAAGAGACCCAGTACTTC	CASSQSAGAGGQETQYF
TRBD1	many	TRBV20-1	TRBJ1-5	15	TGCAGTGCTGAGCGTGGACAGGGGGCTACAGAGCCCCAGCATTTT	CSAERGQGATEPQHF
TRBD2	NA	TRBV5-1	TRBJ2-5	15	TGCGCCAGCAGCTTGTTAGCGGGAGTCCAAGAGACCCAGTACTTC	CASSLLAGVQETQYF
NA	many	TRBV18	TRBJ2-7	15	TGTGCCAGCTCATCAAACCCAGGCGTAGGCTACGAGCAGTACTTC	CASSSNPGVGYEQYF
NA	NA	TRBV5-6	TRBJ1-1	12	TGTGCCAGCAGCTTGATGCAGGGGGAAGCTTTCTTT	CASSLMQGEAFF
TRBD2	many	TRBV6-2/TRBV6-3	TRBJ2-3	19	TGTGCCAGCAGTGAAGGACTAGCGGGGGGGCCGGGGGTCACAGATACGCAGTATTTT	CASSEGLAGGPGVTDTQYF
TRBD2	many	TRBV7-2	TRBJ2-1	18	TGTGCCAGCAGCTCCCGTTTCCGAAGCGGGGGGGCTCATAATGAGCAGTTCTTC	CASSSRFRSGGAHNEQFF
NA	medium-sized	TRBV9	TRBJ2-2	13	TGTGCCAGCAGCGTAGAGGGGACCGGGGAGCTGTTTTTT	CASSVEGTGELFF
NA	many	TRBV2	TRBJ2-3	11	TGTGCCAGCAGTGAGGGGGGTACGCAGTATTTT	CASSEGGTQYF
NA	many	TRBV6-5	TRBJ2-3	17	TGTGCCAGCAGTTCCGAGAGGGGGGGATTTAGGACAGATACGCAGTATTTT	CASSSERGGFRTDTQYF
NA	many	TRBV25-1	TRBJ1-1	12	TGTGCCAGCTCGCCAGGGGATGGTGAAGCTTTCTTT	CASSPGDGEAFF
TRBD2	many	TRBV29-1	TRBJ2-7	13	TGCAGCGTTGAAGAGCGGGGGGGAAACGAGCAGTACTTC	CSVEERGGNEQYF
NA	NA	TRBV5-4	TRBJ1-1	14	TGTGCCAGCAGCTCCGCGGGGACGAACACTGAAGCTTTCTTT	CASSSAGTNTEAFF
TRBD1	many	TRBV2	TRBJ1-4	15	TGTGCCAGCAGTGAATCCCGGGACAGATATGAAAAACTGTTTTTT	CASSESRDRYEKLFF
TRBD2	many	TRBV12-3/TRBV12-4	TRBJ2-3	19	TGTGCCAGCAGTCACCCCGGGACTAGCGGGGCTCCTAGCACAGATACGCAGTATTTT	CASSHPGTSGAPSTDTQYF